This record looks at one T cell receptor beta chain sequence and its context. The sorted-subset replicate PCRs were given 200 ng DNA, which is 27,000 or so T cell genomes. As originally analysed: ImmunoSEQ output held junction-only sequences without quality scores, so filtering differed. Some clones are missing from TCRdb's copy, which holds only in-frame ones; the method was immunoSEQ multiplex PCR. The V and J calls and clone size are taken from that table; D and trimming were inferred from the DNA. Of about 2.4 million clones in the sample, 90% to 95% were seen once. The data originate from a study of shared clonotypes between healthy human individuals. Study details: A couple of women and a few men aged 18 to 49 made up the donors.

What was sequenced was naive CD4+ T cells sorted from blood. Subset of the sample: CD45RA+ positively selected. The sequence came from a young man in good health.

The CDR3 nucleotides read TGCGCCAGCAGGTCCGCGGGCCTAGCACCGGGGGAGCAGTACTTC. Translation: CASRSAGLAPGEQYF. V gene TRBV5-1 combines with J gene TRBJ2-7; possibly TRBD2 for D (5 bases). The germline V gene has CDR1 SGHRS and CDR2 YFSETQ. CDR3 length equals 15 residues. Trimming took 5 bases from V and 7 from J, leaving 22 bases between them.